Shown below are 4 T cell receptor beta chains from a single sample sequenced in a study of blood T cell repertoires in COVID-19. The protocol was immunoSEQ multiplex PCR, while the TCRdb copy is restricted to in-frame clones and leaves out a portion. The sample lists around 100,000 clones; 65% to 85% were seen once. Material for sequencing was peripheral blood. The receptors originated from a man between 65 and 85 years old with active or convalescent COVID-19.

V usage is TRBV5-1 and J usage is TRBJ2-3, with 7 bases fitting TRBD1. There are 17 residues in the CDR3. The germline CDR1 and CDR2 sequences are SGHRS and YFSETQ. The V segment lost 0 bases and the J segment 5 bases; nucleotides outside the gene matches: 12. The CDR3 here is CASSLAGRGRGGDTQYF. In DNA form, the CDR3 reads TGCGCCAGCAGCTTGGCCGGTAGGGGGCGAGGGGGAGATACGCAGTATTTT.

The genes are TRBV6-5 and TRBJ1-6, with 9 positions matching TRBD1. J gave up 9 bases and V 5 bases, and 8 bases lay outside the gene matches. This CDR3 comprises 15 residues. Per germline, CDR1 MNHEY and CDR2 SVGAGI. CDR3 nucleotides: TGTGCCAGCAGTAGTCGGGGACAGGGAAGTTCACCCCTCCACTTT. Encoded protein: CASSSRGQGSSPLHF.

The V and J genes are TRBV30 and TRBJ2-1; the match to TRBD1 covers 7 bases. J lost 4 bases, V lost 5 bases, and 2 bases had no gene match. The CDR3 is 12 amino acids. Germline CDR1 GTSNPN, CDR2 SVGIG (reference sequence). The CDR3 loop is CAWGQAYNEQFF. The CDR3 DNA reads as TGTGCCTGGGGACAGGCTTACAATGAGCAGTTCTTC.

The J gene is TRBJ2-3, the V gene TRBV7-6; 15 nucleotides match TRBD2. The CDR3 extends over 15 amino acids. CDR1 SGHVS and CDR2 FNYEAQ come from the germline V gene. V shed 5 bases, J shed 6 bases, and the junction held 3 bases outside the gene matches. The CDR3 reads CASSTGLAGGDTQYF. The CDR3 DNA reads as TGTGCCAGCAGCACTGGACTAGCGGGAGGGGATACGCAGTATTTT.